Listed here is a single T cell receptor beta chain. Its antigen is unidentified. This specimen comes from a study of Ad26.COV2.S vaccination and SARS-CoV-2 variants. Study-level results: Participants given vaccine showed non-spike TCR breadth similar to that of placebo recipients. Total T cell responses may have been underestimated by the TCR breadth and depth analyses. Compared with placebo recipients, vaccine recipients had higher spike-specific TCR breadth.

Sequenced by immunoSEQ multiplex PCR; TCRdb stores in-frame clones only, minus some. The repertoire holds 300,000 to 450,000 clones, with 92% as singletons. The CDR3 has 13 residues. Trimming removed 0 bases at V and 6 bases at J, with 9 bases between. Germline V gene data show CDR1 as SGHDT and CDR2 as YYEEEE. This specimen consisted of peripheral blood, obtained after recovery from COVID-19. The sequence derives from a human donor who had recovered from COVID-19. The chain is built from TRBV5-6 and TRBJ1-2; D gene uncertain. CDR3 sequence: CASSLVPKDGYTF. CDR3 sequence (DNA): TGTGCCAGCAGCTTGGTGCCGAAAGATGGCTACACCTTC.